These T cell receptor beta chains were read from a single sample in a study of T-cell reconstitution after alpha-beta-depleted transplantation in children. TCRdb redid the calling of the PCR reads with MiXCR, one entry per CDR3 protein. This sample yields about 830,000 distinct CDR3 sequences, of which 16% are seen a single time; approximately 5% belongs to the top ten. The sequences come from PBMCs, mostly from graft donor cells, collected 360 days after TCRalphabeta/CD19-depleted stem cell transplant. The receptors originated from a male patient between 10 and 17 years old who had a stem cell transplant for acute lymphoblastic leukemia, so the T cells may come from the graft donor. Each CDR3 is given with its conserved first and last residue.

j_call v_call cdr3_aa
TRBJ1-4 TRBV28 CANSDRAGEKLFF
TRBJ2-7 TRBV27 CASSWRIGPSYEQYF
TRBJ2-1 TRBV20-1 CSAGLKLHNEQFF
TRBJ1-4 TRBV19 CASSPRGEEPNEKLFF
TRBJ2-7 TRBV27 CASSLYFRYEQYF
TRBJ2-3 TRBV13 CASSLFPLAEDTQYF
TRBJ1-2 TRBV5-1 CASSWDRAPTYTF
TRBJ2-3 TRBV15 CATSRARPGVAGSTDTQYF
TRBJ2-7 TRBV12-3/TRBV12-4 CASSFVGTTYEQYF
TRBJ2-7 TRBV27 CASSLWLAGGEQYF
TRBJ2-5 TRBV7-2 CASSEFRGQTKWAQYF
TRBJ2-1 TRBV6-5 CASSYFRDRNEQFF
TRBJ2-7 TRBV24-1 CATSKGGEQYF
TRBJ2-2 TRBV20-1 CSAIRQVHTGELFF
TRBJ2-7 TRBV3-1 CASSQLPGGAYEQYF
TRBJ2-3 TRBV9 CASSVGDTQYF
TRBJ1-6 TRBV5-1 CASSLAGTPYNSPLHF
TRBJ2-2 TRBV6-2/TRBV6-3 CASRKGSGAAPPPGGSNGELFF
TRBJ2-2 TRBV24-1 CATSRVNGELFF
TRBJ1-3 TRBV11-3 CASSLGTLGNTIYF
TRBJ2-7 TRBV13 CASSHLGSGGSYEQYF
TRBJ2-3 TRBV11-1 CASSLVFWSASNFTDTQYF
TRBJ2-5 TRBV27 CASSLVGPLQETQYF
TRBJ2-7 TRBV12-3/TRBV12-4 CASSFLSSERYEQYF
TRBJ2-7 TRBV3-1 CASSQDPIIALPYEQYF
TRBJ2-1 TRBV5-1 CASSETSVAYNEQFF
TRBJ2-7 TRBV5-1 CASSFYGSYEQYF
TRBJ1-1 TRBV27 CASSLSSPGRTEAFF
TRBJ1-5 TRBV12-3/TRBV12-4 CASSLLDSPNQPQHF
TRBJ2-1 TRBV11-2 CASSLVPILAGGWYEQFF
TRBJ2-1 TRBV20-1 CSAPGQSSYNEQFF
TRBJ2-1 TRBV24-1 CATSEPGTSGRDEQFF
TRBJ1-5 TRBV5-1 CASSLGGLKQPQHF
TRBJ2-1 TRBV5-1 CASSSPGLYSYNEQFF
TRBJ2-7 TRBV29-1 CSVEEGRYHYEQYF
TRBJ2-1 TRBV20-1 CSANLGFEQFF
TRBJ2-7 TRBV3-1 CASSQDVKGPYEQYF